The next 7 T cell receptor beta chains were all read from a single sample in a study of shared clonotypes between healthy human individuals. Terminally differentiated effector memory CD45RA+ cells were excluded from the naive CD8 cells, which were CD45RO-negative and positively selected for CCR7. Clones were read by immunoSEQ multiplex PCR, and TCRdb kept only the in-frame ones, dropping some. Here the sample spans about 2.1 million clones, 85% to 95% being singletons. The sequenced sample was naive CD8+ T cells from PBMCs. Source of these receptors: a man younger than 35 in good health. Some clones in this sample may be carry-over from other donors' samples.

The chain carries TRBV15 and TRBJ2-1; D perhaps matches TRBD1 (6 bases). This CDR3 is built from 15 residues. V shed 4 bases and J shed 3 bases, with 13 bases lying between them. Germline V gives CDR1 LNHNV, CDR2 YYDKDF (reference sequence). This CDR3 is CATSIYRDYYNEQFF. DNA of the CDR3: TGTGCCACCAGCATATACAGGGATTACTACAATGAGCAGTTCTTC.

This rearrangement joins TRBV19 to TRBJ2-3, with 10 bases matching TRBD1. V shed 4 bases, J shed 9 bases, and the junction held 7 bases outside the gene matches. This CDR3 region has 14 residues. CDR1 LNHDA and CDR2 SQIVND come from the germline V gene (reference sequence). Here the CDR3 DNA reads TGTGCCAGTAGTAGCGACAGGGGGCCAGGGACGCAGTATTTT. It encodes CASSSDRGPGTQYF.

This chain connects TRBV5-6 to TRBJ1-1, with D possibly matching TRBD1 (5 bases). V lost 4 bases to trimming and J lost 4 bases, with 14 bases between them. CDR1 is SGHDT, CDR2 YYEEEE, per germline. CDR3 length: 14 amino acids. CDR3 protein: CASSPTSGGTEAFF. The CDR3 nucleotides are TGTGCCAGCAGCCCAACGTCGGGGGGCACTGAAGCTTTCTTT.

The chain uses TRBV6-5 and TRBJ2-5; TRBD1 aligns across 7 bases. The J call is uncertain, as TRBJ2-7 better fits the DNA end. The CDR3 contains 12 residues. CDR1 MNHEY and CDR2 SVGAGI come from the germline V gene. The CDR3 protein is CASSPDRNEQYF. DNA of the CDR3: TGTGCCAGCAGCCCGGACAGGAACGAGCAGTACTTC.

V is TRBV29-1 and J is TRBJ2-5; possibly TRBD1 for D (5 bases). The better agreement between TRBJ2-7 and the DNA end casts doubt on the J call. Germline lookup yields CDR1 SQVTM and CDR2 ANQGSEA. The CDR3 consists of 14 residues. The CDR3 DNA follows: TGCAGCGTTGAAGATCGAGCCAGGGACTACGAGCAGTACTTC. It encodes CSVEDRARDYEQYF.

The V gene is TRBV13, the J gene TRBJ1-1; TRBD1 matches 8 bases. Trimming removed 0 bases from V and 3 bases from J; junction bases left unmatched: 0. The V gene's germline CDR1 is PRHDT and CDR2 FYEKMQ (reference sequence). This CDR3 is 14 amino acids long. CDR3 loop: CASSLGRGHTEAFF. Here the CDR3 DNA reads TGTGCCAGCAGCTTAGGCAGGGGGCACACTGAAGCTTTCTTT.

This clone was seen more than once but under ten times. This chain uses TRBV4-1 with TRBJ1-5; D is possibly TRBD1 (5 bases). The CDR3 runs 17 residues. Germline V gene lookup returns CDR1 MGHRA and CDR2 YSYEKL. V shed 4 bases and J shed 0 bases, with 16 bases lying between them. CDR3 amino acids: CASSLGGGEYSNQPQHF. Written as DNA, the CDR3 is TGCGCCAGCAGCCTCGGTGGAGGGGAGTATAGCAATCAGCCCCAGCATTTT.